These 27 T cell receptor beta chains were all obtained from the same sample, sequenced in a study of early T cells in non-severe SARS-CoV-2 infection. TCRdb passed the 5' RACE reads through MiXCR, listing each CDR3 protein once. The sample lists tens of thousands of distinct CDR3 sequences, roughly 7% occurring once. Sequencing was done on a sample of whole blood. The source is an adult who was a healthcare worker with PCR-confirmed SARS-CoV-2 infection or an uninfected control (not recorded which).

Only a few counts were recorded for this clonotype. The J gene is TRBJ2-4, the V gene TRBV7-9; D is possibly TRBD1 or TRBD2 (6 bases each). Trimming removed 4 bases from V and 0 bases from J, with 13 bases in between. CDR3 length: 16 residues. Per germline, CDR1 SEHNR and CDR2 FQNEAQ (reference sequence). CDR3 sequence (DNA): TGTGCCAGCAGCTCCTACCGGGGGCTAGCCAAAAACATTCAGTACTTC. Its protein product is CASSSYRGLAKNIQYF. Filled out from reference TRBV7-9 and TRBJ2-4, the complete variable domain reads DTGVSQNPRHKITKRGQNVTFRCDPISEHNRLYWYRQTLGQGPEFLTYFQNEAQLEKSRLLSDRFSAERPKGSFSTLEIQRTEQGDSAMYLCASSSYRGLAKNIQYFGAGTRLSVL.

The V gene is TRBV25-1, the J gene TRBJ1-1; 11 bases line up with TRBD1. This CDR3 has 13 amino acids. Germline V gene lookup returns CDR1 MGHDK and CDR2 SYGVNS. The V segment lost 9 bases and the J segment 6 bases; nucleotides outside the gene matches: 6. CDR3 amino acids: CASRDRGVSEAFF. CDR3 nucleotides: TGTGCCAGTAGGGACAGGGGGGTATCTGAAGCTTTCTTT.

This clonotype was observed at least ten times. The rearrangement links TRBV10-3 to TRBJ2-3; D is undetermined. CDR1 is ENHRY and CDR2 is SYGVKD in the germline V gene. The germline V and J ends were trimmed by 0 bases and 0 bases, with 7 bases remaining between them. This CDR3 spans 15 amino acids. CDR3 sequence reads: CAISESFTSTDTQYF. The CDR3 DNA is TGTGCCATCAGTGAGTCGTTTACTAGCACAGATACGCAGTATTTT.

The chain is built from TRBV5-1 and TRBJ2-1; 8 bases agree with TRBD1. This CDR3 region has 14 residues. V gave up 7 bases and J gave up 6 bases; unmatched junction bases: 9. Germline V gene lookup returns CDR1 SGHRS and CDR2 YFSETQ. This chain's CDR3 is CASAWTGWGNEQFF. The CDR3 bases are TGCGCCAGCGCCTGGACAGGGTGGGGCAATGAGCAGTTCTTC. The variable domain in full, completed from reference TRBV5-1 and TRBJ2-1, reads KAGVTQTPRYLIKTRGQQVTLSCSPISGHRSVSWYQQTPGQGLQFLFEYFSETQRNKGNFPGRFSGRQFSNSRSEMNVSTLELGDSALYLCASAWTGWGNEQFFGPGTRLTVL.

This clonotype occurred many times. The rearrangement joins TRBV7-8 to TRBJ1-1, with D uncertain. The CDR3 sequence is 13 residues long. The germline V and J ends were trimmed by 5 bases and 1 base, with 8 bases remaining between them. Germline loops: CDR1 SGHVS, CDR2 FQNEAQ. The CDR3 coding sequence is TGTGCCAGCAGCCCACGGTGGAACACTGAAGCTTTCTTT. Its protein product is CASSPRWNTEAFF.

This clonotype was observed many times. The CDR3 DNA reads as TGCAGTGCTAGGCACCGGGGGAGGTCACCCCTCCACTTT. Protein: CSARHRGRSPLHF. The chain links TRBV20-1 to TRBJ1-6; TRBD1 might be the D (5 bases). The CDR3 spans 13 residues. V lost 3 bases, J lost 10 bases, and 13 bases lay in between. The germline CDR1 and CDR2 sequences are DFQATT and SNEGSKA (reference sequence).

This clonotype was detected ten times or more. J is TRBJ1-1 and V is TRBV20-1; a possible D gene is TRBD1 (5 bases). Germline V gives CDR1 DFQATT, CDR2 SNEGSKA (reference sequence). This CDR3 is 14 amino acids long. The V end was cut by 2 bases, the J end by 5 bases, with 15 bases between. This CDR3 is CSARLVLGGTEAFF. CDR3 nucleotides: TGCAGTGCTAGACTTGTGCTCGGGGGGACTGAAGCTTTCTTT.

The chain is built from TRBV4-2 and TRBJ2-3; 13 positions match TRBD2. Germline-derived CDR1 and CDR2 are LGHNA and YNFKEQ. The CDR3 has 18 amino acids. J lost 6 bases, V lost 1 base, and 10 bases had no gene match. The CDR3 loop reads CASSQALPGLAGLDTQYF. CDR3 DNA sequence: TGTGCCAGCAGCCAAGCCTTACCGGGACTAGCGGGGCTTGATACGCAGTATTTT.

This clonotype showed up many times. The rearrangement links TRBV12-2 to TRBJ2-1; TRBD2, the table's D call, was not compared with the DNA. TRBV12-2 is shown as a pseudogene. The CDR3 is 14 residues long. CDR3: CASRNPLGANEQFF. In DNA, the CDR3 is TGTGCAAGTCGTAACCCGCTAGGAGCCAATGAGCAGTTCTTC.

This clonotype was seen a handful of times. The chain joins TRBV12-3 or TRBV12-4 to TRBJ2-7; D call uncertain. The CDR3 sequence is 13 residues long. Trimming shortened V by 2 bases and J by 4 bases, and 9 bases separated the two germline ends. The CDR3 nucleotides read TGTGCCAGCAGTTTATCCCCTGTATACGAGCAGTACTTC. Protein sequence: CASSLSPVYEQYF.

This chain connects TRBV30 to TRBJ1-1; D not certain. V lost 1 base and J 0 bases, leaving 3 bases between the germline ends. CDR3 length: 12 residues. The germline V gene encodes CDR1 GTSNPN and CDR2 SVGIG (reference sequence). The CDR3 sequence: CAWSGVNTEAFF. CDR3 nucleotides: TGTGCCTGGAGTGGGGTGAACACTGAAGCTTTCTTT. The full variable domain, rest sourced from reference TRBV30 and TRBJ1-1, is SQTIHQWPATLVQPVGSPLSLECTVEGTSNPNLYWYRQAAGRGLQLLFYSVGIGQISSEVPQNLSASRPQDRQFILSSKKLLLSDSGFYLCAWSGVNTEAFFGQGTRLTVV.

This clonotype has ten or more counts. The chain joins TRBV10-3 to TRBJ2-3; no reliable D call. This CDR3 spans 12 amino acids. The germline CDR1 and CDR2 sequences are ENHRY and SYGVKD. V lost 4 bases, J lost 5 bases, and 7 bases lay in between. The chain's CDR3 is CAISATGDTQYF. The CDR3 DNA is TGTGCCATCAGTGCGACTGGAGATACGCAGTATTTT.

The chain uses TRBV6-5 and TRBJ2-3; D is unresolved. Trimming shortened V by 2 bases and J by 6 bases, and 9 bases separated the two germline ends. Germline V gene sequence: CDR1 MNHEY, CDR2 SVGAGI. The CDR3 runs 13 residues. Here the CDR3 DNA reads TGTGCCAGCAGTTACAGGGCTAAGGATACGCAGTATTTT. It encodes CASSYRAKDTQYF.

This clonotype was detected ten times or more. The chain uses TRBV20-1 and TRBJ2-2, with D perhaps TRBD1 or TRBD2 (6 bases each). Germline V gene lookup returns CDR1 DFQATT and CDR2 SNEGSKA (reference sequence). The germline V and J ends were trimmed by 6 bases and 7 bases, with 15 bases remaining between them. The CDR3 totals 13 residues. The CDR3 loop is CSAEGGLGGELFF. Here the CDR3 DNA reads TGCAGTGCCGAAGGGGGGCTGGGCGGGGAGCTGTTTTTT.

A remark on this clonotype: Because the CDR3 is missing its conserved closing phenylalanine or tryptophan, this is likely a read error. The chain employs TRBV7-6 and TRBJ2-5; D is unclear. Germline CDR1 is SGHVS and CDR2 is FNYEAQ. This CDR3 comprises 12 residues. V lost 4 bases and J lost 5, with 8 bases in between. As DNA, the CDR3 is TGTGCCAGCAGCTCCCATTGGGAGACCCAGTACATC. It yields the protein CASSSHWETQYI.

The chain has TRBV7-2 and TRBJ2-3; 8 nucleotides align to TRBD2. The germline CDR1 and CDR2 sequences are SGHTA and FQGNSA. The V segment lost 2 bases and the J segment 1 base; nucleotides outside the gene matches: 2. The length of the CDR3 is 15 residues. The CDR3 loop is CASSLMRGGTDTQYF. CDR3 nucleotide sequence: TGTGCCAGCAGCTTAATGCGGGGGGGCACAGATACGCAGTATTTT.

This clonotype showed up many times. V and J are TRBV12-3 or TRBV12-4 and TRBJ1-1; no definite D call. Trimming removed 1 base from V and 3 bases from J, with 9 bases in between. The CDR3 length is 14 residues. The CDR3 here is CASSLVGYDTEAFF. The CDR3 bases are TGTGCCAGCAGTTTAGTAGGGTACGACACTGAAGCTTTCTTT.

This clonotype was observed many times. At one end the junction does not follow the germline gene, possibly because of a read error. V and J are TRBV7-7 and TRBJ2-1; tentative D call: TRBD2 (7 bases). Per the germline V gene, CDR1 is SSHAT and CDR2 is FNYEAQ (reference sequence). This CDR3 has 15 amino acids. CDR3 nucleotides: TGTGCTAGCAGCCTTAGGGGGGGACCCTACAATGAGCAGTTCTTC. It codes for CASSLRGGPYNEQFF.

This clonotype was recorded a few times. The rearrangement uses TRBV11-2 and TRBJ2-2; 8 nucleotides match TRBD1. There are 15 residues in the CDR3. Germline V gene sequence: CDR1 SGHAT, CDR2 FQNNGV. The V and J ends lost 5 bases and 6 bases, in that order; junction bases with no gene match: 8. DNA of the CDR3: TGTGCCAGCAGCCCTAAGAGACAGGGGTCCGGGGAGCTGTTTTTT. It yields the protein CASSPKRQGSGELFF.

This clonotype was detected many times. The chain uses TRBV5-1 and TRBJ1-3; D unresolved. Trimming took off 5 bases at V and 5 bases at J, with 26 bases between the two ends. The CDR3 consists of 18 residues. Germline loops: CDR1 SGHRS, CDR2 YFSETQ. CDR3: CASRPPLATIKARNTIYF. The CDR3 nucleotides are TGCGCCAGCAGACCACCTTTGGCGACGATAAAGGCCAGAAACACCATATATTTT.

This clonotype came up many times. The genes are TRBV30 and TRBJ2-1; TRBD2 matches at 13 bases. Trimming took 2 bases from V and 6 from J; bases not matched to a gene: 4. CDR3 length equals 15 residues. Germline values: CDR1 GTSNPN, CDR2 SVGIG (reference sequence). CDR3 loop: CAWSLGLAGANEQFF. The CDR3 coding sequence is TGTGCCTGGAGTCTTGGACTAGCGGGGGCCAATGAGCAGTTCTTC.

This clonotype was recorded at least ten times. The chain couples TRBV28 to TRBJ2-4; no clear D gene. V was trimmed by 7 bases and J by 0 bases, leaving 13 bases between them. The germline CDR1 and CDR2 sequences are MDHEN and SYDVKM. This CDR3 is built from 15 residues. CDR3 DNA: TGTGCCAGCAACCACCCAATTAAAGCCAAAAACATTCAGTACTTC. This translates into CASNHPIKAKNIQYF.

The chain uses TRBV7-9 and TRBJ2-7; 9 bases are a match to TRBD1. Germline CDR1 reads SEHNR; CDR2 reads FQNEAQ (reference sequence). The length of the CDR3 is 15 residues. Trimming at V came to 4 bases and at J to 5 bases, leaving 9 bases not matched to a gene. CDR3 sequence: CASSSKQGAYHEQYF. For the CDR3, the DNA is TGTGCCAGCAGCTCGAAACAGGGGGCTTACCACGAGCAGTACTTC.

This clonotype appeared a single time. The chain links TRBV7-2 to TRBJ2-7; 13 nucleotides agree with TRBD2. The length of the CDR3 is 14 residues. V trimming: 5 bases; J trimming: 3 bases; junction bases outside the gene matches: 1. From germline, CDR1 is SGHTA and CDR2 FQGNSA. The CDR3 bases are TGTGCCAGCAGCCGGACTAGCGGGGGCTACGAGCAGTACTTC. Amino acid sequence: CASSRTSGGYEQYF.

This clonotype was found many times. The chain combines TRBV12-3 or TRBV12-4 with TRBJ1-5; D uncertain. The CDR3 covers 15 residues. V shed 4 bases and J shed 1 base, with 11 bases lying between them. CDR3 nucleotides: TGTGCCAGCAGTTCCCAAACCGGCAGCAATCAGCCCCAGCATTTT. Its protein product is CASSSQTGSNQPQHF.

This clonotype was recorded a few times. The J gene is TRBJ1-1, the V gene TRBV10-3; 8 bases agree with TRBD1. The CDR3 spans 14 residues. The germline CDR1 and CDR2 sequences are ENHRY and SYGVKD. After removal of 4 bases from V and 3 bases from J, the junction contained 4 bases not matched to a gene. The CDR3 nucleotides read TGTGCCATCAGTGGGACAGGGAGGGACACTGAAGCTTTCTTT. It encodes CAISGTGRDTEAFF.

This clonotype was counted a few times. The rearrangement joins TRBV7-9 to TRBJ1-6; D possibly corresponds to TRBD1 (5 bases). Trimming removed 1 base at V and 5 bases at J, with 9 bases between. The CDR3 loop spans 15 amino acids. The germline V gene encodes CDR1 SEHNR and CDR2 FQNEAQ (reference sequence). CDR3 sequence: CASSLGAGNNSPLHF. In nucleotides, the CDR3 is TGTGCCAGCAGCTTAGGGGCAGGGAATAATTCACCCCTCCACTTT.